The following is a TCR beta chain sequence with its context. Antigen specificity is unknown. V was clipped by 5 bases and J by 2 bases; unmatched bases: 8. This CDR3 is 16 amino acids long. Looked up from germline, CDR1 is MDHEN and CDR2 is SYDVKM. The data stem from a study of cytomegalovirus exposure and HLA in healthy donors. Study-wide background: The Caucasian-associated ancestry cluster held over 65% of a few hundred genotyped donors. Study-level points and caveats: Cytomegalovirus status was reportedly diagnosed by the classifier with high sensitivity and specificity. The study labeled fewer than 200 TCR beta chains cytomegalovirus-associated. Sequencing depth across donors, presence/absence analyses assumed, was roughly uniform.

The PCR made use of 60 Vbeta and 13 Jbeta primers. Data came from immunoSEQ multiplex PCR; TCRdb stores just in-frame clones and leaves some out. The top ten hold approximately 3% of the sample, which has approximately 100,000 clones, 50% to 80% seen once. This sequence was found in a man aged 55 to 69 in good health and CMV-seronegative. The sample taken for sequencing was PBMCs. The rearrangement joins TRBV28 to TRBJ1-5; TRBD1 matches at 8 bases. The CDR3 region is CASSPRQGRRNQPQHF. In DNA, the CDR3 is TGTGCCAGCAGTCCCAGACAGGGGAGGCGCAATCAGCCCCAGCATTTT.